Presented here are 12 T cell receptor beta chains from one specimen sequenced in a study of cytomegalovirus exposure and HLA in healthy donors. Use of 60 Vbeta and 13 Jbeta primers characterized the PCR. Measured with immunoSEQ multiplex PCR; TCRdb has only the in-frame clones, and not every one. The table shows 50,000 or so clones, with around 70% occurring only once. Sequenced: PBMCs. These receptor sequences come from a woman between 50 and 59 years old in good health and CMV-seronegative.

This sequence joins TRBV4-3 and TRBJ1-1; unclear D gene. The CDR3 sequence is 13 residues long. Germline V CDR1 and CDR2: LGHNA, YSLEER. V was pared by 5 bases and J by 0 bases, with 7 bases between. DNA for the CDR3: TGCGCCAGCAGCGCGGAGGTGAACACTGAAGCTTTCTTT. Translating it yields CASSAEVNTEAFF.

The gene calls are TRBV5-4 and TRBJ1-2; 7 bases agree with TRBD1. The germline V gene has CDR1 SGHNT and CDR2 YYREEE (reference sequence). CDR3 length: 14 amino acids. After removal of 4 bases from V and 0 bases from J, the junction contained 3 bases not matched to a gene. CDR3 DNA sequence: TGTGCCAGCAGCATGGACAGGACTAACTATGGCTACACCTTC. Protein product: CASSMDRTNYGYTF.

The chain joins TRBV7-9 to TRBJ1-2, with no clear D. V was clipped by 5 bases and J by 7 bases, with 17 bases between them. The germline V gene has CDR1 SEHNR and CDR2 FQNEAQ (reference sequence). This CDR3 is built from 14 residues. The CDR3 DNA is TGTGCCAGCAGCAAGACTGATCTGATGGGTGGCTACACCTTC. This encodes CASSKTDLMGGYTF.

The V gene is TRBV10-1, the J gene TRBJ2-3; the match to TRBD2 covers 12 bases. With V trimmed by 8 bases and J by 4 bases, 7 bases remained unmatched. This CDR3 is built from 15 residues. From germline, CDR1 is WNHNN and CDR2 SYGVQD (reference sequence). Here the CDR3 DNA reads TGCGCCAGCTCCCGACTAGCGGGAGAGTCAGATACGCAGTATTTT. This gives the protein CASSRLAGESDTQYF.

The genes are TRBV7-2 and TRBJ2-2; 7 bases match TRBD2. The CDR3 length is 13 residues. Germline-derived CDR1 and CDR2 are SGHTA and FQGNSA. V trimming: 5 bases; J trimming: 5 bases; junction bases outside the gene matches: 2. CDR3 loop: CASSLGGTGELFF. The CDR3 coding sequence is TGTGCCAGCAGCCTGGGGGGGACCGGGGAGCTGTTTTTT.

V and J are TRBV5-1 and TRBJ2-5; TRBD1 might be the D (5 bases). Trimming cost V 4 bases and J 2 bases, with 12 bases left between them. The CDR3 loop spans 14 amino acids. CDR1 is SGHRS, CDR2 YFSETQ, per germline. This CDR3 is CASSQGQAQETQYF. The CDR3, as DNA: TGCGCCAGCAGCCAAGGACAAGCGCAAGAGACCCAGTACTTC.

The rearrangement links TRBV5-4 to TRBJ2-2; a possible D gene is TRBD1 (5 bases). CDR3 length equals 17 residues. V was clipped by 2 bases and J by 3 bases, with 17 bases between them. Germline CDR1 is SGHNT and CDR2 is YYREEE (reference sequence). The CDR3 bases are TGTGCCAGCAGCTTATCCAGCAGGGCAAGGTACACCGGGGAGCTGTTTTTT. Translated: CASSLSSRARYTGELFF. Complete variable domain (other parts from reference TRBV5-4 and TRBJ2-2): ETGVTQSPTHLIKTRGQQVTLRCSSQSGHNTVSWYQQALGQGPQFIFQYYREEENGRGNFPPRFSGLQFPNYSSELNVNALELDDSALYLCASSLSSRARYTGELFFGEGSRLTVL.

The chain links TRBV28 to TRBJ1-4, with 12 bases identical to TRBD1. Germline CDR1 MDHEN, CDR2 SYDVKM. Trimming took 6 bases from V and 7 from J; bases not matched to a gene: 3. This CDR3 is 14 amino acids long. The CDR3 coding sequence is TGTGCCAGCAGGGGGACAGGGGGCAGTGAAAAACTGTTTTTT. Amino acid sequence: CASRGTGGSEKLFF.

The chain carries TRBV18 and TRBJ2-6, with TRBD1 matching 8 bases. Per germline, CDR1 KGHSH and CDR2 LQKENI. The ends lost 5 bases at V and 5 bases at J; junction bases unmatched: 14. This CDR3 region has 18 residues. In DNA, the CDR3 is TGTGCCAGCTCATCCCGGACAGGGATCCTTGTAAGGGCCAACGTCCTGACTTTC. Translated: CASSSRTGILVRANVLTF.

The chain is built from TRBV7-2 and TRBJ2-7, with TRBD1 as a possible D gene (6 bases). This CDR3 comprises 14 residues. The V gene lost 5 bases and the J gene lost 4 bases, with 15 bases spanning the gap. Germline V CDR1 and CDR2: SGHTA, FQGNSA. DNA for the CDR3: TGTGCCAGCAGCGAAATCCGGGACAAATACGAGCAGTACTTC. This translates into CASSEIRDKYEQYF.

The chain carries TRBV30 and TRBJ2-7; no definite D call. Germline loops: CDR1 GTSNPN, CDR2 SVGIG (reference sequence). The germline V and J ends were trimmed by 0 bases and 12 bases, with 12 bases remaining between them. This CDR3 has 11 residues. The CDR3 nucleotides read TGTGCCTGGAGTGTAGCAACGCGGAGGTACTTC. Translation: CAWSVATRRYF.

This chain uses TRBV7-9 with TRBJ1-2, with 7 bases fitting TRBD1. Germline CDR1 SEHNR, CDR2 FQNEAQ (reference sequence). Trimming cost V 1 base and J 2 bases; bases outside gene matches: 4. CDR3 length: 15 amino acids. CDR3 amino acids: CASSLDDRANYGYTF. The CDR3 nucleotides read TGTGCCAGCAGCTTAGACGACAGGGCGAACTATGGCTACACCTTC.